This TCR beta chain was captured in a study of identical twins. This clonotype was counted ten times or more. Germline CDR1 and CDR2: SGHAT and FQNNGV. The CDR3 length is 15 residues. The germline V and J ends were trimmed by 1 base and 2 bases, with 9 bases remaining between them. MiXCR, run by TCRdb on the 5' RACE reads, gives a single entry per CDR3 protein. The sample gives approximately 630,000 distinct CDR3 sequences, just over 7% of which show up once; less than 2% is in the top ten. This sample also belongs to another study, concerning yellow fever vaccine responses in identical twins.

This rearrangement joins TRBV11-2 to TRBJ2-1; D is perhaps TRBD2 (5 bases). This receptor was obtained from a woman between 18 and 29 years old in good health. The sequencing input was PBMCs. CDR3 in DNA: TGTGCCAGCAGCTTAGGGCGGGCAACCTACAATGAGCAGTTCTTC. Translating it yields CASSLGRATYNEQFF. The full variable domain, completed using reference TRBV11-2 and TRBJ2-1, is EAGVAQSPRYKIIEKRQSVAFWCNPISGHATLYWYQQILGQGPKLLIQFQNNGVVDDSQLPKDRFSAERLKGVDSTLKIQPAKLEDSAVYLCASSLGRATYNEQFFGPGTRLTVL.